Listed below are T cell receptor beta chains from one sample, sequenced in a study of vaccination and CD4 T cells after COVID-19. No antigen has been assigned to these receptors. From the PCR reads, TCRdb called clonotypes with MiXCR, one entry per CDR3 protein. In the table there are more than 7,000 distinct CDR3 sequences, around 28% of which are singletons. Sequenced sample: CD4+ T cells from blood, cultured in vitro. The origin of the receptors is a human donor in good health. CDR3s include the opening cysteine and the closing phenylalanine or tryptophan. The D gene is left open where the match is weak. Clone sizes are given selectively: once, few, many, or a class where the clone is expanded.

abundance: NA
j_gene: TRBJ2-3
v_gene: TRBV4-3
d_gene: NA
CDR3aa: CASSQGRGSTARDTQYF
CDR3nt: TGCGCCAGCAGCCAAGGACGGGGGAGCACGGCCCGCGATACGCAGTATTTT

abundance: NA
j_gene: TRBJ2-7
v_gene: TRBV19
d_gene: TRBD1
CDR3aa: CASSISGTGDEQYF
CDR3nt: TGTGCCAGTAGTATAAGTGGGACAGGGGACGAGCAGTACTTC

abundance: NA
j_gene: TRBJ1-2
v_gene: TRBV6-2/TRBV6-3
d_gene: NA
CDR3aa: CASSFSGGFGYTF
CDR3nt: TGTGCCAGCAGTTTCTCGGGGGGTTTTGGCTACACCTTC

abundance: NA
j_gene: TRBJ2-7
v_gene: TRBV2
d_gene: TRBD1
CDR3aa: CASSRRQGSDEQYF
CDR3nt: TGTGCCAGCAGCCGGAGACAGGGATCGGACGAGCAGTACTTC

abundance: NA
j_gene: TRBJ2-4
v_gene: TRBV7-3
d_gene: TRBD2
CDR3aa: CASSPGEGRDIQYF
CDR3nt: TGTGCCAGCAGCCCGGGGGAGGGGAGGGACATTCAGTACTTC

abundance: NA
j_gene: TRBJ1-1
v_gene: TRBV5-1
d_gene: TRBD1
CDR3aa: CASSPGQVQTPFF
CDR3nt: TGCGCCAGCAGTCCGGGACAGGTTCAGACTCCTTTCTTT

abundance: few
j_gene: TRBJ2-1
v_gene: TRBV10-2
d_gene: TRBD2
CDR3aa: CASRRGEGEQFF
CDR3nt: TGCGCCAGCAGACGGGGGGAGGGTGAGCAGTTCTTC

abundance: few
j_gene: TRBJ1-2
v_gene: TRBV6-1
d_gene: NA
CDR3aa: CASSERKQGSDYGYTF
CDR3nt: TGTGCCAGCAGTGAAAGAAAACAGGGTAGTGACTATGGCTACACCTTC

abundance: NA
j_gene: TRBJ2-7
v_gene: TRBV4-3
d_gene: NA
CDR3aa: CASSQDRGALGYEQYF
CDR3nt: TGCGCCAGCAGCCAAGATAGAGGGGCCTTGGGTTACGAGCAGTACTTC

abundance: NA
j_gene: TRBJ2-5
v_gene: TRBV11-2
d_gene: NA
CDR3aa: CASSLARRETQYF
CDR3nt: TGTGCCAGCAGCTTAGCCCGCCGGGAGACCCAGTACTTC

abundance: NA
j_gene: TRBJ1-2
v_gene: TRBV6-1
d_gene: NA
CDR3aa: CASGETGPIYGYTF
CDR3nt: TGTGCCAGCGGGGAGACAGGACCAATTTATGGCTACACCTTC

abundance: NA
j_gene: TRBJ2-7
v_gene: TRBV10-1
d_gene: TRBD1
CDR3aa: CASSEHRQGDWGSFNYEQYF
CDR3nt: TGCGCCAGCAGTGAACACAGACAGGGCGACTGGGGTTCCTTCAACTACGAGCAGTACTTC

abundance: NA
j_gene: TRBJ1-5
v_gene: TRBV7-9
d_gene: NA
CDR3aa: CASSLGPNQPQHF
CDR3nt: TGTGCCAGCAGCTTAGGGCCGAATCAGCCCCAGCATTTT

abundance: few
j_gene: TRBJ1-1
v_gene: TRBV29-1
d_gene: NA
CDR3aa: CSVEGGWGMNTEAFF
CDR3nt: TGCAGCGTTGAAGGGGGGTGGGGAATGAACACTGAAGCTTTCTTT

abundance: few
j_gene: TRBJ2-5
v_gene: TRBV6-2/TRBV6-3
d_gene: TRBD2
CDR3aa: CASSSLAVRETQYF
CDR3nt: TGTGCCAGCAGTTCACTAGCGGTCCGTGAGACCCAGTACTTC

abundance: NA
j_gene: TRBJ2-2
v_gene: TRBV7-8
d_gene: NA
CDR3aa: CAGSLEQGGPGELFF
CDR3nt: TGTGCCGGCAGCTTAGAACAGGGAGGTCCCGGGGAGCTGTTTTTT

abundance: NA
j_gene: TRBJ2-7
v_gene: TRBV7-9
d_gene: NA
CDR3aa: CASSLAPGSLGYEQYF
CDR3nt: TGTGCCAGCAGCTTAGCTCCCGGGAGCTTAGGCTACGAGCAGTACTTC

abundance: few
j_gene: TRBJ2-1
v_gene: TRBV6-1
d_gene: NA
CDR3aa: CASRTGGGNHNEQFF
CDR3nt: TGTGCCAGCAGGACGGGGGGCGGGAACCACAATGAGCAGTTCTTC

abundance: NA
j_gene: TRBJ1-6
v_gene: TRBV6-2/TRBV6-3
d_gene: TRBD1
CDR3aa: CVSSQGQGGSSPLHF
CDR3nt: TGTGTCAGCAGCCAAGGACAGGGGGGAAGTTCACCCCTCCACTTT

abundance: NA
j_gene: TRBJ1-5
v_gene: TRBV10-2
d_gene: TRBD1
CDR3aa: CASRGDRDQPQHF
CDR3nt: TGCGCCAGCAGAGGGGACAGGGACCAGCCCCAGCATTTT

abundance: few
j_gene: TRBJ2-3
v_gene: TRBV6-1
d_gene: TRBD2
CDR3aa: CASSSRRWEGPTDTQYF
CDR3nt: TGTGCCAGCAGCTCCCGAAGGTGGGAGGGCCCCACAGATACGCAGTATTTT

abundance: few
j_gene: TRBJ2-5
v_gene: TRBV11-1
d_gene: NA
CDR3aa: CASSPHSDPGTQYF
CDR3nt: TGTGCCAGCAGCCCTCACAGCGACCCTGGGACCCAGTACTTC

abundance: few
j_gene: TRBJ1-5
v_gene: TRBV20-1
d_gene: TRBD1
CDR3aa: CSARRVGGAGQPQHF
CDR3nt: TGCAGTGCTAGAAGGGTAGGGGGCGCCGGTCAGCCCCAGCATTTT

abundance: NA
j_gene: TRBJ2-1
v_gene: TRBV12-1
d_gene: NA
CDR3aa: CASIRGPSCGEQFF
CDR3nt: TGTGCCAGCATTAGGGGCCCTTCTTGCGGTGAGCAGTTCTTC

abundance: NA
j_gene: TRBJ1-1
v_gene: TRBV6-1
d_gene: NA
CDR3aa: CASSPYLVPANTEAFF
CDR3nt: TGTGCCAGCAGTCCATACTTGGTCCCGGCGAACACTGAAGCTTTCTTT

abundance: NA
j_gene: TRBJ2-5
v_gene: TRBV18
d_gene: NA
CDR3aa: CASSVFEIQETQYF
CDR3nt: TGTGCCAGCTCGGTTTTTGAGATCCAAGAGACCCAGTACTTC

abundance: NA
j_gene: TRBJ2-1
v_gene: TRBV2
d_gene: TRBD1
CDR3aa: CASSGRDRGYNEQFF
CDR3nt: TGTGCCAGCAGTGGTCGGGACAGGGGTTACAATGAGCAGTTCTTC

abundance: few
j_gene: TRBJ1-2
v_gene: TRBV7-9
d_gene: NA
CDR3aa: CASSKNVREVYGYTF
CDR3nt: TGTGCCAGCAGCAAAAACGTTAGGGAAGTCTATGGCTACACCTTC

abundance: few
j_gene: TRBJ1-1
v_gene: TRBV12-3/TRBV12-4
d_gene: NA
CDR3aa: CASSLGMNTEAFF
CDR3nt: TGTGCCAGCAGTTTAGGGATGAACACTGAAGCTTTCTTT

abundance: NA
j_gene: TRBJ2-2
v_gene: TRBV24-1
d_gene: NA
CDR3aa: CATRDTGELFF
CDR3nt: TGTGCCACCAGGGATACCGGGGAGCTGTTTTTT

abundance: few
j_gene: TRBJ2-7
v_gene: TRBV20-1
d_gene: NA
CDR3aa: CSAASYEQYF
CDR3nt: TGCAGTGCCGCATCTTACGAGCAGTACTTC

abundance: NA
j_gene: TRBJ2-3
v_gene: TRBV4-3
d_gene: TRBD1
CDR3aa: CASSQDRATGPDTQYF
CDR3nt: TGCGCCAGCAGCCAAGATAGGGCGACAGGGCCGGATACGCAGTATTTT

abundance: few
j_gene: TRBJ1-1
v_gene: TRBV6-2/TRBV6-3
d_gene: NA
CDR3aa: CASSYSDLGRRATEAFF
CDR3nt: TGTGCCAGCAGTTACTCGGATTTAGGTAGAAGAGCCACTGAAGCTTTCTTT

abundance: NA
j_gene: TRBJ2-7
v_gene: TRBV6-5
d_gene: TRBD2
CDR3aa: CASSYSSPGLAGGPSYEQYF
CDR3nt: TGTGCCAGCAGTTACTCGAGTCCAGGACTAGCGGGAGGGCCTTCCTACGAGCAGTACTTC

abundance: NA
j_gene: TRBJ1-4
v_gene: TRBV6-1
d_gene: NA
CDR3aa: CASSVTVATNEKLFF
CDR3nt: TGTGCCAGCAGTGTGACAGTCGCAACTAATGAAAAACTGTTTTTT

abundance: NA
j_gene: TRBJ2-3
v_gene: TRBV4-2
d_gene: NA
CDR3aa: CASSQRGRTDTQYF
CDR3nt: TGTGCCAGCAGCCAAAGGGGCCGCACAGATACGCAGTATTTT

abundance: NA
j_gene: TRBJ2-6
v_gene: TRBV27
d_gene: NA
CDR3aa: CASTLDNSGANVLTF
CDR3nt: TGTGCCAGCACCCTAGACAACTCTGGGGCCAACGTCCTGACTTTC

abundance: few
j_gene: TRBJ2-1
v_gene: TRBV4-2
d_gene: NA
CDR3aa: CASSQDGDSYNEQFF
CDR3nt: TGTGCCAGCAGCCAAGATGGGGACTCATACAATGAGCAGTTCTTC

abundance: NA
j_gene: TRBJ2-1
v_gene: TRBV20-1
d_gene: NA
CDR3aa: CSARDPPRERTSSYNEQFF
CDR3nt: TGCAGTGCTAGAGATCCCCCCCGGGAGCGTACTAGCTCCTACAATGAGCAGTTCTTC

abundance: NA
j_gene: TRBJ2-1
v_gene: TRBV6-1
d_gene: NA
CDR3aa: CASRAGFAQFF
CDR3nt: TGTGCCAGCAGAGCTGGGTTTGCGCAGTTCTTC

abundance: NA
j_gene: TRBJ2-3
v_gene: TRBV6-1
d_gene: NA
CDR3aa: CASGRMGVSTDTQYF
CDR3nt: TGTGCCAGCGGCCGGATGGGTGTAAGCACAGATACGCAGTATTTT

abundance: few
j_gene: TRBJ2-1
v_gene: TRBV7-8
d_gene: NA
CDR3aa: CASGVNEQFF
CDR3nt: TGTGCCAGCGGCGTTAATGAGCAGTTCTTC

abundance: few
j_gene: TRBJ2-1
v_gene: TRBV20-1
d_gene: NA
CDR3aa: CSANGLSYNEQFF
CDR3nt: TGCAGTGCTAATGGCTTGTCCTACAATGAGCAGTTCTTC

abundance: NA
j_gene: TRBJ2-1
v_gene: TRBV7-2
d_gene: NA
CDR3aa: CASSLERLAIKDEQFF
CDR3nt: TGTGCCAGCAGCTTAGAAAGGCTAGCGATAAAAGATGAGCAGTTCTTC

abundance: NA
j_gene: TRBJ2-2
v_gene: TRBV28
d_gene: NA
CDR3aa: CASITPGGAGELFF
CDR3nt: TGTGCCAGCATCACCCCGGGGGGCGCCGGGGAGCTGTTTTTT